Listed here are 14 T cell receptor beta chains from one sample, sequenced in a study of cytomegalovirus exposure and HLA in healthy donors. The PCR made use of 60 Vbeta and 13 Jbeta primers. Sequencing was performed with immunoSEQ multiplex PCR; in TCRdb, only in-frame clones are kept and a portion is missing. The repertoire includes over 85,000 clones, around four fifths of them detected once, and roughly 6% sits in the top ten. The sample was PBMCs. The receptor source for this set is a man aged 25-40 years in good health and CMV-seropositive.

This chain links TRBV19 with TRBJ1-1; D gene uncertain. CDR1 is LNHDA and CDR2 is SQIVND in the germline V gene (reference sequence). Deletions cut 5 bases from V and 5 bases from J, with 15 bases between. There are 14 residues in the CDR3. CDR3 in amino acids: CASSRRERRTEAFF. The CDR3 coding sequence is TGTGCCAGTAGTCGGAGGGAAAGAAGGACTGAAGCTTTCTTT. Complete variable domain (other parts from reference TRBV19 and TRBJ1-1): DGGITQSPKYLFRKEGQNVTLSCEQNLNHDAMYWYRQDPGQGLRLIYYSQIVNDFQKGDIAEGYSVSREKKESFPLTVTSAQKNPTAFYLCASSRRERRTEAFFGQGTRLTVV.

This chain joins TRBV27 and TRBJ2-3, with unresolved D. There are 12 residues in the CDR3. CDR1 is MNHEY and CDR2 is SMNVEV in the germline V gene (reference sequence). V shed 1 base and J shed 6 bases, with 5 bases lying between them. CDR3 nucleotide sequence: TGTGCCAGCAGTTTATACGGGGATACGCAGTATTTT. As protein: CASSLYGDTQYF.

The V gene is TRBV4-1, the J gene TRBJ2-1, with 8 nucleotides matching TRBD2. The CDR3 length is 13 residues. The germline V gene has CDR1 MGHRA and CDR2 YSYEKL. The ends lost 7 bases at V and 8 bases at J; junction bases unmatched: 7. This chain's CDR3 is CASKITGGDEQFF. DNA for the CDR3: TGCGCCAGCAAAATAACGGGGGGGGATGAGCAGTTCTTC.

The genes are TRBV6-1 and TRBJ1-4, with 8 bases aligning to TRBD1. CDR1 and CDR2 from the germline V gene are MNHNS and SASEGT. V dropped 4 bases and J dropped 8; count of bases not matched to a gene: 6. The CDR3 extends over 14 amino acids. The CDR3 nucleotides are TGTGCCAGCAGTGTCGGACAGGGTTGGGAAAAACTGTTTTTT. Translation: CASSVGQGWEKLFF.

The genes are TRBV2 and TRBJ2-1, with TRBD1 as a possible D gene (5 bases). The CDR3 spans 15 residues. Germline CDR1 SNHLY, CDR2 FYNNEI. The V and J ends lost 6 bases and 0 bases respectively, with 12 bases between them. CDR3 nucleotide sequence: TGTGCCAGCAGCCAAGGGGTTAGCTCCTACAATGAGCAGTTCTTC. Amino acid sequence: CASSQGVSSYNEQFF.

The rearrangement links TRBV2 to TRBJ1-3, with 7 nucleotides matching TRBD1. The germline V gene has CDR1 SNHLY and CDR2 FYNNEI. The CDR3 length is 15 residues. V lost 7 bases, J lost 0 bases, and 6 bases stayed unmatched. As DNA, the CDR3 is TGTGCCAGCAAACCGGACAGGAGCTCTGGAAACACCATATATTTT. Its protein product is CASKPDRSSGNTIYF.

As to this clone: One end of the junction varies from germline; a read error may be responsible. The sample holds other DNA sequences that translate to the same CDR3. The chain recombines TRBV27 with TRBJ1-6; no clear D gene. The CDR3 consists of 15 residues. The germline CDR1 and CDR2 sequences are MNHEY and SMNVEV (reference sequence). The DNA of the CDR3 is TGTGCCAGCAGTTTATGGCAGGCCAATAATTCCCCCCTCCACTTT. Translation: CASSLWQANNSPLHF.

The V gene is TRBV25-1, the J gene TRBJ2-1; D may be TRBD2 (7 bases). The CDR3 is made up of 17 amino acids. V lost 5 bases to trimming and J lost 3 bases, with 20 bases between them. Looked up from germline, CDR1 is MGHDK and CDR2 is SYGVNS. The CDR3 protein is CASSPGGAGANYNEQFF. CDR3 nucleotide sequence: TGTGCCAGCAGTCCGGGCGGGGCGGGGGCGAACTACAATGAGCAGTTCTTC.

The rearrangement links TRBV7-9 to TRBJ2-7; 7 nucleotides match TRBD2. The V segment lost 5 bases and the J segment 5 bases; nucleotides outside the gene matches: 12. The CDR3 runs 15 residues. Germline assignment: CDR1 SEHNR and CDR2 FQNEAQ (reference sequence). The CDR3 loop reads CASSQKGGMGNEQYF. CDR3 DNA: TGTGCCAGCAGCCAAAAGGGAGGGATGGGCAACGAGCAGTACTTC.

The gene calls are TRBV6-5 and TRBJ2-3; 10 bases are shared with TRBD1. J lost 4 bases, V lost 4 bases, and 8 bases had no gene match. Per the germline V gene, CDR1 is MNHEY and CDR2 is SVGAGI. This CDR3 contains 16 residues. For the CDR3, the DNA is TGTGCCAGCAGTTCCCCCAGACAGGGGGCCGCAGATACGCAGTATTTT. It yields the protein CASSSPRQGAADTQYF.

This clone has only one observation. The chain joins TRBV5-1 to TRBJ2-3, with a possible D match to TRBD1 (5 bases). Per the germline V gene, CDR1 is SGHRS and CDR2 is YFSETQ. Trimming took off 0 bases at V and 2 bases at J, with 10 bases between the two ends. The CDR3 has 15 amino acids. The CDR3 loop reads CASSLGGRVTDTQYF. The CDR3 bases are TGCGCCAGCAGCTTGGGGGGCAGGGTCACAGATACGCAGTATTTT.

CDR3 sequence: CAWSSTGDEKLFF. The CDR3, as DNA: TGTGCCTGGAGTTCGACGGGGGACGAAAAACTGTTTTTT. The J gene is TRBJ1-4, the V gene TRBV30, with TRBD1 as a possible D gene (5 bases). Trimming removed 2 bases at V and 8 bases at J, with 12 bases between. Germline V gives CDR1 GTSNPN, CDR2 SVGIG (reference sequence). The CDR3 loop spans 13 amino acids.

V usage is TRBV30 and J usage is TRBJ1-4, with 9 bases identical to TRBD1. The CDR3 consists of 14 residues. Germline trimming cut 5 bases from V and 7 bases from J; bases unmatched to any gene: 8. Germline CDR1 GTSNPN, CDR2 SVGIG (reference sequence). The CDR3 reads CAWGEDRGSEKLFF. CDR3 DNA sequence: TGTGCCTGGGGGGAGGACAGGGGAAGTGAAAAACTGTTTTTT.

The chain combines TRBV5-1 with TRBJ2-7, with no clear D. Germline CDR1 SGHRS, CDR2 YFSETQ. V was cut by 4 bases and J by 4 bases, with 12 bases left in between. CDR3 length: 13 amino acids. The DNA for the CDR3 is TGCGCCAGCAGCCTGGAATCACTGTACGAGCAGTACTTC. It codes for CASSLESLYEQYF.